This TCR beta chain emerged from a study of chemoradiotherapy in HPV16-positive cancers. In the study overall: Candidate HPV-specific T-cell clones and common TCR motifs came from functional assays in two HPV16-positive patients.

V gave up 2 bases and J gave up 4 bases, with 15 bases separating them. Per germline, CDR1 LGHNT and CDR2 FRNRAP. This CDR3 is built from 16 residues. Of note for this clone: The antigen remains undetermined.

Some clones are missing from TCRdb's copy, which holds only in-frame ones; the method was immunoSEQ multiplex PCR. Of about 2,000 clones in the sample, 80% to 90% were seen once. Study results and caveats: In HPV16-positive patients, HPV-responsive T-cell expansion tracked better recurrence-free survival. During treatment, candidate HPV-specific clones and E7-related motifs expanded in tumor.

This sequence joins TRBV12-5 and TRBJ1-5, with D unclear. The TCR was taken from a human donor with HPV-associated anogenital cancer. The sequenced sample was tumor tissue, obtained from a patient who underwent chemoradiotherapy. CDR3 in amino acids: CASGLFSGRYNQPQHF. In DNA form, the CDR3 reads TGTGCTAGTGGTTTGTTCTCCGGTCGGTATAATCAGCCCCAGCATTTT.